A selection of T cell receptor beta chains follows, all from one sample in a study of blood T cell repertoires in COVID-19. Repertoires were generated with immunoSEQ multiplex PCR, while TCRdb's copy carries only in-frame clones and drops some. This repertoire shows 200,000 to 300,000 clones, roughly 80% found once; its top ten account for 4% to 5%. Material: peripheral blood. The receptors were sampled from a man aged 60-69 years with acute or convalescent COVID-19. The CDR3 runs from the conserved cysteine through the conserved F or W. Each record gives: V gene, CDR3 protein.

TRBV6-6,CASSRGTSGRGGTYEQYF
TRBV24-1,CATSGASGGYNEQFF
TRBV7-3,CASRLRGGSTEAFF
TRBV6-7,CASSYSPGQGVINTEAFF
TRBV11-1,CASSLRAGNYEQYF
TRBV18,CASSPGAPYEQYF
TRBV18,CASSPGQGYNYGYTF
TRBV5-1,CASSSGSSGGRNEQFF
TRBV18,CASSPPAGGSYNEQFF
TRBV20-1,CSAKGGHEQYF
TRBV7-2,CASSFLYEQYF
TRBV28,CASRRDIYNSPLHF
TRBV6-6,CASGGTAKLAGELFF
TRBV24-1,CATSDPGQTPWEQYF
TRBV20-1,CSASPRVDYEQYF
TRBV19,CASWGGGADTQYF
TRBV7-2,CASSLGVGLSGGETQYF
TRBV18,CASSPPLSQGFVNHYTF
TRBV18,CASSRQDGSIDSPLHF
TRBV19,CASNGQATNEKLFF
TRBV7-2,CASSLATGRQPQHF
TRBV5-4,CASSFFGGDEQYF
TRBV19,CASSPQGDQRWEPQHF
TRBV7-6,CASSLGAGKIYGYTF
TRBV9,CASSPITSGRGDTQYF
TRBV5-4,CASSLWDRGNGYTF
TRBV7-3,CASSRGTGGAGEQYF
TRBV5-1,CASSSWTGRNEQFF
TRBV28,CASRAQGGTGELFF
TRBV7-3,CASSLTGGLAGDNEQFF
TRBV25-1,CASRDRGATEAFF
TRBV9,CASSVAGTGARGEAFF
TRBV27,CASSLRSGAGANVLTF
TRBV19,CASTESWGGTSGISSYEQYF
TRBV7-9,CASSLAEGKRGNTGELFF
TRBV9,CASSATPGTPYQETQYF
TRBV3-1/TRBV3-2,CASSQERGGVVSVKETQYF
TRBV5-1,CASSPEGGDTGELFF
TRBV5-4,CASSLAGTGETQYF
TRBV6-5,CATLTGENTIYF
TRBV6-5,CASSYSSGRLGNEQFF
TRBV12-3/TRBV12-4,CASSRQGGTEAFF
TRBV15,CATSSRVGGNEQFF
TRBV10-3,CAIRPTSGRVPDTQYF
TRBV29-1,CSVPGAGLAVQETQYF
TRBV7-9,CASSFSQGAGGYTF
TRBV5-1,CASSLNRGETQYF
TRBV19,CASSSWTAYNEQFF
TRBV30,CAWSVGSPRGGYTF
TRBV5-1,CASSFSGAYEQYF